Each of the 11 T cell receptor beta chains below was sequenced from the same sample in a study of cytomegalovirus exposure and HLA in healthy donors. The PCR had 60 Vbeta and 13 Jbeta primers. The repertoire was sequenced with immunoSEQ multiplex PCR; TCRdb's copy has only in-frame clones and lacks some. This table has fewer than 140,000 clones, around 76% appearing once. Sample: PBMCs. All receptors derive from a woman aged 45-59 years in good health and CMV-seropositive.

This clone was observed a few times. The chain is built from TRBV7-2 and TRBJ2-7; D gene ambiguous. Germline CDR1 and CDR2: SGHTA and FQGNSA. This CDR3 is 14 amino acids long. V lost 5 bases and J 5 bases, leaving 16 bases between the germline ends. CDR3 amino acids: CASSLDSYLNEQYF. CDR3 sequence (DNA): TGTGCCAGCAGCCTCGATTCATACCTAAACGAGCAGTACTTC.

The gene calls are TRBV29-1 and TRBJ2-6, with 8 bases fitting TRBD2. This CDR3 region has 15 residues. V lost 3 bases, J lost 1 base, and 2 bases stayed unmatched. Germline V gene data show CDR1 as SQVTM and CDR2 as ANQGSEA. CDR3 in amino acids: CSVDIAGSGANVLTF. The CDR3 DNA is TGCAGCGTTGATATAGCGGGGTCTGGGGCCAACGTCCTGACTTTC.

The DNA of the CDR3 is TGTGCCAGCAGCTTTCAGGGGGTCGACACTGAAGCTTTCTTT. Translation gives CASSFQGVDTEAFF. The chain has TRBV11-2 and TRBJ1-1; TRBD1 aligns across 7 bases. Trimming removed 3 bases from V and 3 bases from J; junction bases left unmatched: 4. The germline gives CDR1 SGHAT, CDR2 FQNNGV. The CDR3 is 14 amino acids.

The gene calls are TRBV7-9 and TRBJ1-2; TRBD1 agrees at 9 bases. Germline lookup yields CDR1 SEHNR and CDR2 FQNEAQ (reference sequence). The CDR3 sequence is 14 residues long. The trim removed 2 bases at V and 6 bases at J, leaving 4 bases unmatched. In nucleotides, the CDR3 is TGTGCCAGCAGCTTAAGGACAGGGGATAATGGCTACACCTTC. It codes for CASSLRTGDNGYTF.

This clone was observed a handful of times. This rearrangement joins TRBV11-2 to TRBJ2-1, with 9 positions matching TRBD2. V shed 3 bases and J 7 bases; nucleotides not matched to a gene: 13. In germline, CDR1 is SGHAT, CDR2 FQNNGV. This CDR3 spans 17 amino acids. CDR3 residues: CASSFYSRGGTWNEQFF. For the CDR3, the DNA is TGTGCCAGCAGCTTCTATTCGCGGGGGGGCACGTGGAATGAGCAGTTCTTC. Variable domain in full (rest from reference TRBV11-2 and TRBJ2-1): EAGVAQSPRYKIIEKRQSVAFWCNPISGHATLYWYQQILGQGPKLLIQFQNNGVVDDSQLPKDRFSAERLKGVDSTLKIQPAKLEDSAVYLCASSFYSRGGTWNEQFFGPGTRLTVL.

Of note for this clone: One junction end disagrees with the germline gene, perhaps due to a read error. This chain links TRBV7-2 with TRBJ2-2, with D tentatively TRBD1 (7 bases). Looked up from germline, CDR1 is SGHTA and CDR2 is FQGNSA. The CDR3 sequence is 15 residues long. CDR3 in amino acids: CASAEGAGNTGGLFF. The DNA of the CDR3 is TGTGCCAGCGCTGAGGGGGCGGGGAACACCGGGGGGCTGTTTTTT.

With regard to this clone: The junction and the germline gene differ at one end; a read error may be behind it. This chain links TRBV7-9 with TRBJ1-5, with 8 nucleotides matching TRBD1. The CDR3 is 17 residues long. CDR1 and CDR2 (germline): SEHNR, FQNEAQ (reference sequence). CDR3 region: CSSSLDGQGYSNQPQHF. The CDR3 nucleotides read TGTTCCAGCAGCTTAGACGGACAGGGTTATAGCAATCAGCCCCAGCATTTT.

The rearrangement links TRBV28 to TRBJ1-2; tentatively, D is TRBD1 (6 bases). Trimming removed 4 bases from V and 10 bases from J, with 10 bases in between. Germline values: CDR1 MDHEN, CDR2 SYDVKM. The CDR3 contains 11 residues. The CDR3 protein is CASSSRQAYTF. The CDR3 DNA reads as TGTGCCAGCAGTTCGCGACAGGCCTACACCTTC.

The chain recombines TRBV5-4 with TRBJ1-1, with 7 bases lining up with TRBD1. The CDR3 covers 16 residues. Per the germline V gene, CDR1 is SGHNT and CDR2 is YYREEE (reference sequence). J lost 6 bases, V lost 4 bases, and 15 bases had no gene match. The CDR3 bases are TGTGCCAGCAGCATGGACAGGTGGGGTGATGCGGCTGAAGCTTTCTTT. It codes for CASSMDRWGDAAEAFF.

The chain carries TRBV5-1 and TRBJ2-5, with TRBD2 matching over 11 bases. In germline, CDR1 is SGHRS, CDR2 YFSETQ. Trimming cost V 3 bases and J 4 bases; bases outside gene matches: 2. The CDR3 sequence is 14 residues long. CDR3 sequence reads: CASSSGTSGETQYF. CDR3 DNA: TGCGCCAGCAGCTCCGGGACTAGCGGAGAGACCCAGTACTTC.

This clone was seen once. One end of the junction does not line up with germline, which may come from a read error. Other DNA sequences within the sample encode an identical CDR3. The chain employs TRBV5-1 and TRBJ1-1, with 7 bases fitting TRBD1. The germline V gene has CDR1 SGHRS and CDR2 YFSETQ. This CDR3 spans 18 amino acids. The DNA for the CDR3 is TGCGCCAGCAGCTTGGGACAGGGCGGTTCGTTTGGGGACACTGAAGCCTTCTTT. It yields the protein CASSLGQGGSFGDTEAFF. The full variable domain, completed using reference TRBV5-1 and TRBJ1-1, is KAGVTQTPRYLIKTRGQQVTLSCSPISGHRSVSWYQQTPGQGLQFLFEYFSETQRNKGNFPGRFSGRQFSNSRSEMNVSTLELGDSALYLCASSLGQGGSFGDTEAFFGQGTRLTVV.